Each of the 18 T cell receptor beta chains below was sequenced from the same sample in a study of blood T cell repertoires in COVID-19. Repertoires were generated with immunoSEQ multiplex PCR, while TCRdb's copy carries only in-frame clones and drops some. The sample holds about 180,000 clones, approximately 80% seen once. The sample consisted of peripheral blood. Receptors originate from a woman in her sixties or seventies with acute or convalescent COVID-19.

The chain recombines TRBV5-1 with TRBJ2-1; possible D gene TRBD1, 6 bases. Looked up from germline, CDR1 is SGHRS and CDR2 is YFSETQ. V shed 4 bases and J shed 3 bases, with 11 bases lying between them. CDR3 length: 14 residues. This CDR3 reads CASSPGQSYNEQFF. DNA of the CDR3: TGCGCCAGCAGCCCCGGACAGAGCTACAATGAGCAGTTCTTC.

This clone was observed once. V is TRBV2 and J is TRBJ1-5, with D possibly matching TRBD1 (5 bases). From germline, CDR1 is SNHLY and CDR2 FYNNEI. V was pared by 1 base and J by 6 bases, with 7 bases between. The CDR3 is made up of 13 amino acids. This CDR3 reads CASSEGRGQPQHF. Here the CDR3 DNA reads TGTGCCAGCAGTGAAGGGAGGGGTCAGCCCCAGCATTTT.

The V and J genes are TRBV6-2 or TRBV6-3 and TRBJ2-5; TRBD2 matches 8 bases. The CDR3 is 16 amino acids. Germline CDR1 and CDR2: MNHEY and SVGEGT. With V trimmed by 2 bases and J by 3 bases, 8 bases remained unmatched. The CDR3 loop reads CASSYPGLVTKETQYF. The DNA for the CDR3 is TGTGCCAGCAGTTACCCGGGACTAGTAACGAAAGAGACCCAGTACTTC.

This chain uses TRBV4-2 with TRBJ1-1; D call uncertain. V lost 0 bases to trimming and J lost 2 bases, with 10 bases between them. The CDR3 is made up of 15 amino acids. Germline loops: CDR1 LGHNA, CDR2 YNFKEQ. DNA of the CDR3: TGTGCCAGCAGCCAAGAACGGCAGACTAACACTGAAGCTTTCTTT. Its protein product is CASSQERQTNTEAFF.

This chain uses TRBV3-1 (or the pseudogene TRBV3-2) with TRBJ2-5; D unclear. Germline V lookup: CDR1 LGHDT, CDR2 YNNKEL (reference sequence). V lost 4 bases, J lost 4 bases, and 13 bases lay in between. The CDR3 has 14 amino acids. For the CDR3, the DNA is TGTGCCAGCAGCCTCAGTCCAGGCCGAGAGACCCAGTACTTC. Translated, it gives CASSLSPGRETQYF.

The CDR3 region is CASSQDGQPRNSPLHF. DNA for the CDR3: TGCGCCAGCAGCCAAGATGGGCAGCCTCGTAATTCACCCCTCCACTTT. The chain uses TRBV4-3 and TRBJ1-6, with unresolved D. From germline, CDR1 is LGHNA and CDR2 YSLEER. Trimming took 0 bases from V and 6 from J, leaving 12 bases between them. The CDR3 sequence is 16 residues long.

The genes are TRBV5-1 and TRBJ2-5; 10 bases map to TRBD2. This CDR3 is 16 amino acids long. After removal of 1 base from V and 2 bases from J, the junction contained 5 bases not matched to a gene. CDR1 SGHRS and CDR2 YFSETQ come from the germline V gene. The CDR3: CASSLTLAGAQETQYF. Written as DNA, the CDR3 is TGCGCCAGCAGCTTGACCCTAGCGGGGGCACAAGAGACCCAGTACTTC. Filled out from reference TRBV5-1 and TRBJ2-5, the complete variable domain reads KAGVTQTPRYLIKTRGQQVTLSCSPISGHRSVSWYQQTPGQGLQFLFEYFSETQRNKGNFPGRFSGRQFSNSRSEMNVSTLELGDSALYLCASSLTLAGAQETQYFGPGTRLLVL.

A word on this clone: The junction shows a germline mismatch at one end, possibly a read error. V usage is TRBV6-1 and J usage is TRBJ2-1, with 11 bases that match TRBD1. The CDR3 is 15 residues long. Germline-derived CDR1 and CDR2 are MNHNS and SASEGT. CDR3 bases: TGTGCCAGCAGGGAAGGGGACAGGGGGTTCAATGAGCAGTTCTTC. Translating it yields CASREGDRGFNEQFF.

The J gene is TRBJ2-1, the V gene TRBV28; a possible D gene is TRBD2 (6 bases). The germline V gene has CDR1 MDHEN and CDR2 SYDVKM. The CDR3 consists of 15 residues. V was shortened by 9 bases and J by 0 bases, with 15 bases between the two germline ends. The CDR3 region has the DNA TGTGCCAGTTGGGGGGTAGCTCGCTCCTACAATGAGCAGTTCTTC. Translation: CASWGVARSYNEQFF.

This clone was counted a few times. This chain uses TRBV9 with TRBJ2-2; a possible D gene is TRBD2 (6 bases). From germline, CDR1 is SGDLS and CDR2 YYNGEE. The CDR3 is 16 residues long. Trimming shortened V by 0 bases and J by 2 bases, and 11 bases separated the two germline ends. This CDR3 is CASSVGASDNTGELFF. CDR3 sequence (DNA): TGTGCCAGCAGCGTAGGGGCTAGCGACAACACCGGGGAGCTGTTTTTT. Full variable domain (outside the CDR3, taken from reference TRBV9 and TRBJ2-2): DSGVTQTPKHLITATGQRVTLRCSPRSGDLSVYWYQQSLDQGLQFLIQYYNGEERAKGNILERFSAQQFPDLHSELNLSSLELGDSALYFCASSVGASDNTGELFFGEGSRLTVL.

This clone was picked up a small number of times. This sequence joins TRBV9 and TRBJ1-4, with a possible D match to TRBD1 (6 bases). Per the germline V gene, CDR1 is SGDLS and CDR2 is YYNGEE. The CDR3 contains 13 residues. V lost 3 bases, J lost 11 bases, and 14 bases lay in between. CDR3 DNA sequence: TGTGCCAGCAGCGAGGGGGAAGGGCGGAAACTGTTTTTT. Protein sequence: CASSEGEGRKLFF.

This sequence joins TRBV28 and TRBJ1-4; tentative D call: TRBD1 (6 bases). V shed 2 bases and J shed 4 bases, with 11 bases lying between them. Germline CDR1 MDHEN, CDR2 SYDVKM. The CDR3 length is 15 residues. The CDR3 DNA sequence: TGTGCCAGCAGTTTAGCAGGGGATGTTAATGAAAAACTGTTTTTT. This gives the protein CASSLAGDVNEKLFF.

The V call is TRBV4-1, the J call TRBJ1-2; 8 nucleotides align to TRBD1. The CDR3 spans 15 residues. Germline V gene sequence: CDR1 MGHRA, CDR2 YSYEKL. Losses at the gene ends were 2 bases for V and 5 bases for J; bases not matched to a gene: 7. The DNA of the CDR3 is TGCGCCAGCAGCCAACCGGACAGGGCTGGTTATGGCTACACCTTC. It yields the protein CASSQPDRAGYGYTF.

This clone has just a few counts. This chain links TRBV6-2 or TRBV6-3 with TRBJ1-5, with 10 bases that match TRBD1. Germline V gives CDR1 MNHEY, CDR2 SVGEGT. V was pared by 2 bases and J by 9 bases, with 13 bases of the junction left unmatched. The CDR3 length is 17 residues. Written as DNA, the CDR3 is TGTGCCAGCAGTTACAGACAGGGGGCGCTTTCTATGCGGCCCCAGCATTTT. Protein: CASSYRQGALSMRPQHF.

The V call is TRBV7-3, the J call TRBJ2-5, with D possibly matching TRBD1 (6 bases). V lost 5 bases to trimming and J lost 2 bases, with 9 bases between them. CDR1 and CDR2 (germline): SGHTA, FQGTGA. This CDR3 has 13 amino acids. The CDR3 nucleotides are TGTGCCAGCAGCAGCGGACAGCAAGAGACCCAGTACTTC. Translated, it gives CASSSGQQETQYF.

The J gene is TRBJ2-5, the V gene TRBV11-3; D gene unclear. Trimming left V 1 base short and J 1 base short, with 4 bases between. Per germline, CDR1 SGHNT and CDR2 YENEEA. The length of the CDR3 is 13 residues. Here the CDR3 DNA reads TGTGCCAGCAGCTTAGTATCCCAAGAGACCCAGTACTTC. Translation: CASSLVSQETQYF.

The chain carries TRBV6-5 and TRBJ2-7; D uncertain. The ends were cut back, 10 bases at V and 3 bases at J, with 13 bases in the middle. The CDR3 is made up of 12 amino acids. Germline-derived CDR1 and CDR2 are MNHEY and SVGAGI. The CDR3 sequence: CATLSSHYEQYF. The CDR3 DNA reads as TGTGCCACGCTCTCCAGTCACTACGAGCAGTACTTC.

The chain recombines TRBV5-1 with TRBJ2-5; TRBD2 matches 9 bases. After removal of 4 bases from V and 5 bases from J, the junction contained 12 bases not matched to a gene. CDR3 length equals 16 residues. CDR1 is SGHRS and CDR2 is YFSETQ in the germline V gene. As DNA, the CDR3 is TGCGCCAGCAGCCCGGGAGGAGCGGGGGGCGGGGAGACCCAGTACTTC. It codes for CASSPGGAGGGETQYF.